The 4 T cell receptor beta chains below come from one sample, sequenced in a study of shared clonotypes between healthy human individuals. CD45RO-negative cells were positively selected for CCR7, leaving out terminally differentiated effector memory CD45RA+ cells. The protocol was immunoSEQ multiplex PCR, while the TCRdb copy is restricted to in-frame clones and leaves out a portion. The repertoire holds about 2 million clones, with approximately 94% as singletons. The sample consisted of naive CD8+ T cells sorted from blood. These receptors all come from a man younger than 35 in good health.

The CDR3 nucleotides read TGCAGCGCATGGCCCGGGACAGGGTCCTACGAGCAGTACTTC. Its translation is CSAWPGTGSYEQYF. The chain joins TRBV29-1 to TRBJ2-7; 9 nucleotides line up with TRBD1. CDR3 size: 14 residues. J gave up 1 base and V 7 bases, and 8 bases lay outside the gene matches. CDR1 is SQVTM, CDR2 ANQGSEA, per germline.

The V call is TRBV27, the J call TRBJ1-1; 8 nucleotides line up with TRBD1. V shed 4 bases and J 3 bases; nucleotides not matched to a gene: 4. CDR1 is MNHEY and CDR2 is SMNVEV in the germline V gene (reference sequence). The CDR3 is 14 amino acids. CDR3 in DNA: TGTGCCAGCAGTTACAGGACAGGGTACACTGAAGCTTTCTTT. This translates into CASSYRTGYTEAFF.

This clone was recorded only once. V and J are TRBV6-6 and TRBJ2-1; D ambiguous. The CDR3 has 12 residues. Trimming shortened V by 0 bases and J by 8 bases, and 5 bases separated the two germline ends. Germline lookup yields CDR1 MNHNY and CDR2 SVGAGI (reference sequence). In DNA form, the CDR3 reads TGTGCCAGCAGTTACTCGAAGTATGAGCAGTTCTTC. It encodes CASSYSKYEQFF.

The chain recombines TRBV7-2 with TRBJ2-1; the D call may be TRBD1 or TRBD2 (5 bases each). This CDR3 is 16 amino acids long. Trimming removed 2 bases from V and 10 bases from J, with 21 bases in between. Germline V gene data show CDR1 as SGHTA and CDR2 as FQGNSA. CDR3 protein: CASSLFGPGALVEQFF. The CDR3 DNA reads as TGTGCCAGCAGCTTATTCGGTCCCGGGGCCCTAGTGGAGCAGTTCTTC.